This TCR beta chain was retrieved from a study of early T cells in non-severe SARS-CoV-2 infection. Study-level background: Sequenced material consisted of bulk RNA (from unsorted whole blood), and chains were unpaired. General study findings and limits: Lookups in VDJdb leaned toward anti-spike CD8 responses and missed private and CD4 specificities.

This clonotype was found many times. Its antigen is unidentified. Individual cDNA molecules carried attached unique molecular identifiers. A single record per CDR3 protein comes from TCRdb applying MiXCR to the 5' RACE reads. The sample carries around 83,000 distinct CDR3 sequences, 8.5% to 12% recorded once. The receptor was isolated from an adult who was a healthcare worker with PCR-confirmed SARS-CoV-2 infection or an uninfected control (not recorded which). The sample consisted of whole blood, taken at baseline.

The CDR3, as DNA: TGCGCCAGCAGCCCAGATTCAGGGGGTCGGCCCCAGCATTTT. Translation gives CASSPDSGGRPQHF. The chain couples TRBV5-1 to TRBJ1-5; 7 bases fit TRBD1. Germline CDR1 is SGHRS and CDR2 is YFSETQ. With 4 bases clipped from V and 9 bases from J, the junction kept 10 bases outside the gene matches. CDR3 length equals 14 residues.